This TCR beta chain emerged from a study of T cell responses to AZD1222 COVID-19 vaccine (dated by TCRdb to the early 2020s). Looking at the study overall: A total of 233 trial participants underwent TCR sequencing, of whom 207 had received two doses of AZD1222 and some 25 had received two doses of the MenACWY control vaccine. Enrollment into the trials was organized by age into subgroups of 18-55, 56-69 and 70-plus years, and those subgroups contained roughly 140, 27 and 60 TCR-sequenced participants, respectively.

In this sample, this clone turned up once. Its antigen is not yet known. It has no much larger one-base neighbor in the sample; base qualities were not kept. What this sample's time point label stands for: baseline before first vaccination. This specimen's treatment or condition label, interpreted: meningococcal conjugate vaccine given as trial control. Vaccinee samples were obtained from the UK trials COV001 and COV002, which included a single-blind randomized controlled phase 2/3 trial of AZD1222 (ChAdOx1 nCoV-19) in healthy adults. Trial participant PBMC samples were collected at day 0 and day 28 after the second dose for TCRbeta chain sequencing. From cysteine to phenylalanine, the CDR3 is 13 amino acids long. The CDR3 DNA has 39 bases and is translated from base 1. Trimming removed 7 bases from V and 7 bases from J; the gene matches leave 9 bases unexplained. CDR1 and CDR2 are read off the germline V gene as MNHEY and SVGAGI.

The CDR3 regions of human TCRbeta chains were analyzed by immunosequencing. In the paper's pipeline: TCRs in the repertoires were matched against a reference library of SARS-CoV-2-specific TCRs that had been generated with the MIRA antigen-specificity platform. Breadth was defined as the fraction of unique TCRs that were SARS-CoV-2-associated. Depth was defined as the fraction of total T cells that were SARS-CoV-2-associated. Using the MIRA data, each spike-specific TCR was mapped to the spike region that the TCR reacts to and placed in a CD4 or CD8 class. Log10-transformed breadth and depth values were compared by one-way ANOVA with Sidak's multiple comparisons tests. This immuneACCESS table, as held by TCRdb, lists in-frame sequences with V and J called but not all clones. Of the missing ones, under half trace to an unresolved V gene in checked studies; the others have no known cause. The D gene and trimming were derived from the DNA, and the V and J assignments and clone size from that table. For this sample there are about 83,000 clones; 75% to 95% appear just once. The ten top clones hold 4.5% of the sample.

Here is what the overall study found, with its caveats: Reportedly, almost half of the unique spike-specific TCRs recognized epitopes lying outside the regions that are mutated in the B.1.351 and B.1.1.7 variants. A significant rise in spike-specific TCR breadth and depth was observed after two AZD1222 doses relative to day 0 and relative to MenACWY recipients. Because no day 14 peak-response samples were available, the repertoires could be characterized only after the peak T cell response. CD4 TCRs associated with the vaccine covered the entire spike protein, and the dominant responses were in regions 160-218 and 743-854. Participants were mostly white British and included more females than males, and it was suggested by the authors that clonal diversity may have been underestimated. The 56-69-year group was small, and its depth increase did not reach significance, likely because of low power. Conclusions about previously exposed vaccinees are limited because only a handful of AZD1222 recipients were SARS-CoV-2 seropositive at baseline.

This chain joins TRBV6-5 to TRBJ2-5, with 7 junctional bases fitting TRBD1. The clonotype comes from an adult in good health. This specimen was peripheral blood, taken on day 0 of MenACWY control vaccination. In nucleotide form, the sequence is TGTGCCAGCAACAGACAGGGTATCGGGACCCAGTACTTC. It codes for CASNRQGIGTQYF.